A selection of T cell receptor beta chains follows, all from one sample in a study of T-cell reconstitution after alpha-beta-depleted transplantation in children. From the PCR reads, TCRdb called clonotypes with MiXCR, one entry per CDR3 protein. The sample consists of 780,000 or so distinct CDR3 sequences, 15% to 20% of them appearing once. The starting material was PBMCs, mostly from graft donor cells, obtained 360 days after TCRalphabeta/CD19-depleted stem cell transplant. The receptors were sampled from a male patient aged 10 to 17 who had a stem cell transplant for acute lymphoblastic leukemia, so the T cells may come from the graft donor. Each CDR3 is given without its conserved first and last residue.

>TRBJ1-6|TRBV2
ASRSNRGAGSPLH
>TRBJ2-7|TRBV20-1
SARRKGASGRVWHEQY
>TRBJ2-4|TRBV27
ASSQLGTGVNIQY
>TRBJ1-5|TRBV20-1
SASSRDRVRNQPQH
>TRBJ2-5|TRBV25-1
ASTILSRGGETQY
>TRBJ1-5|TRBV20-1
SASRVNQPQH
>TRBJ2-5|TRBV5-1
ASKVGTGRSSQETQY
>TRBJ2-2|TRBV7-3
ASSLGGALNTGELF
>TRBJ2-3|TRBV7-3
ASSPGSSDTQY
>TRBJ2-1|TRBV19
ASRYGTGGNEQF
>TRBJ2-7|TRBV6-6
ASSYSLGGRKY
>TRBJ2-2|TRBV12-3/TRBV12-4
AIRGGGGANTGELF
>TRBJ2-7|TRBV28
ASSFRPYEQY
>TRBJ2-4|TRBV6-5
ASSYEALLAKNIQY
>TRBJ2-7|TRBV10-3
AISDPPSGRAKLSDEQY
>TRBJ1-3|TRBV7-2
ASRSGRTSGNTIY
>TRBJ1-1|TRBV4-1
ASSQVVVWGWGAF
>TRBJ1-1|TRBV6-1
ASNPRQGMNTEAF
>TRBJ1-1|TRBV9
ASSKGQINTEAF
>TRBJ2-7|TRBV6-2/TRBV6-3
ASSYSMVTSGRGTSYEQY
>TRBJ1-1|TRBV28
ASRIRGANTEAF
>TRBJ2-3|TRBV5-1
ASSLRISYTQY
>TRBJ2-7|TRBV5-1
ASSRDRSVYEQY
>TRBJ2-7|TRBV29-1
SVEGVRSGKGYEQY
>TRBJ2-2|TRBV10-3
AIRRTSGSTLTGELF
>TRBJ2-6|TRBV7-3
ASSSTGGPLSGANVLT
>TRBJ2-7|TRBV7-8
ASSPQGVNGEQY
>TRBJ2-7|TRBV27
ASTEQGNLDEQY
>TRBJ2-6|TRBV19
ASSRHSGANVLT
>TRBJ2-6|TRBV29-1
SVAGPSSGANVLT
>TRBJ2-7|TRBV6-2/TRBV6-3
ASSTSGSVKSLSYEQY
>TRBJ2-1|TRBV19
ASSIEASGRANEQF
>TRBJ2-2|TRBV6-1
ASNKLAGGPDTGELF
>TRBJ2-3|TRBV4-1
ASSPLAALSTDTQY
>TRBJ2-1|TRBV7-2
ASILWASGSVNEQF
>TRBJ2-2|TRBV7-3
ASSPTGPGELF
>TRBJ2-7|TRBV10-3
AIGDGPSSVEQY
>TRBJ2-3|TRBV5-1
ASSFLAAGGMVDTQY
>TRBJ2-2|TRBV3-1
ASSQGGRTGELF
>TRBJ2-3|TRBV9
ASSVGPPGRGMVTDTQY